Presented here are 8 T cell receptor beta chains from one specimen sequenced in a study of spatial heterogeneity in lung cancer. TCRdb processed the 5' RACE reads anew with MiXCR; each CDR3 protein has one entry. The repertoire holds some 8,700 distinct CDR3 sequences, with over 7.5% as singletons. The time point: sample taken at primary tumor resection. Whole RNA from tumor, nontumor lung or frozen PBMC was sequenced unsorted. Sequenced material: PBMCs, taken at surgery. Source of these receptors: a female donor with early-stage non-small cell lung cancer.

By share, this clonotype counts as medium-sized. The chain links TRBV7-7 to TRBJ2-2, with 9 nucleotides matching TRBD2. Germline trimming cut 3 bases from V and 3 bases from J; bases unmatched to any gene: 5. The CDR3 is 16 amino acids. Germline CDR1 SSHAT, CDR2 FNYEAQ (reference sequence). The CDR3 region is CASSFSGGSDTGELFF. The CDR3 DNA reads TGTGCCAGCAGCTTTAGCGGGGGATCCGACACCGGGGAGCTGTTTTTT.

This clonotype was seen at least ten times. The chain has TRBV3-1 and TRBJ1-1; 11 nucleotides agree with TRBD1. V was pared by 3 bases and J by 11 bases, with 8 bases of the junction left unmatched. Germline V gene lookup returns CDR1 LGHDT and CDR2 YNNKEL (reference sequence). The CDR3 is 14 residues long. The CDR3 sequence is CASSQPGQGVRAFF. The CDR3 DNA sequence: TGTGCCAGCAGCCAGCCGGGACAGGGGGTAAGGGCTTTCTTT.

This clonotype has just a few counts. The chain couples TRBV5-1 to TRBJ2-5; 8 bases are a match to TRBD1. The CDR3 sequence is 14 residues long. The germline V gene encodes CDR1 SGHRS and CDR2 YFSETQ. Trimming removed 3 bases from V and 3 bases from J; junction bases left unmatched: 4. The CDR3 loop is CASSSGQGEETQYF. DNA for the CDR3: TGCGCCAGCAGCTCCGGACAGGGAGAAGAGACCCAGTACTTC.

The CDR3 reads CASSRRRDSVSNTEAFF. DNA for the CDR3: TGTGCCAGCAGTAGGAGGCGGGACTCAGTTTCGAACACTGAAGCTTTCTTT. The rearrangement links TRBV12-3 or TRBV12-4 to TRBJ1-1, with a tentative D call TRBD1 (5 bases). Trimming pared 5 bases from V and 1 base from J, leaving 20 bases between. This CDR3 is 17 amino acids long.

J is TRBJ2-1 and V is TRBV15; 16 bases map to TRBD2. The CDR3 sequence is 17 residues long. Germline CDR1 reads LNHNV; CDR2 reads YYDKDF (reference sequence). V lost 1 base, J lost 5 bases, and 2 bases stayed unmatched. CDR3 DNA: TGTGCCACCAGCAGAGGAGGGACTAGCGGGAGGGACAATGAGCAGTTCTTC. Its translation is CATSRGGTSGRDNEQFF.

The sample holds many counts of this clonotype. This sequence joins TRBV25-1 and TRBJ1-1; 7 bases agree with TRBD1. Germline V lookup: CDR1 MGHDK, CDR2 SYGVNS. Trimming at V came to 9 bases and at J to 11 bases, leaving 12 bases not matched to a gene. The CDR3 runs to 12 residues. Written as DNA, the CDR3 is TGTGCCAGTAAAATTGCGGAGGGGGCGGCTTTCTTT. Its protein product is CASKIAEGAAFF.

The table lists this clonotype with many counts. The chain has TRBV18 and TRBJ2-5; D not certain. The germline V gene encodes CDR1 KGHSH and CDR2 LQKENI. V lost 0 bases and J lost 1, with 6 bases in between. The CDR3 has 14 amino acids. CDR3 amino acids: CASSPPTVQETQYF. DNA for the CDR3: TGTGCCAGCTCACCACCCACAGTCCAAGAGACCCAGTACTTC.

This clonotype has only a few counts. The chain carries TRBV5-1 and TRBJ2-3, with 12 bases matching TRBD2. CDR3 length: 17 residues. V lost 4 bases, J lost 0 bases, and 6 bases stayed unmatched. Germline V gives CDR1 SGHRS, CDR2 YFSETQ. CDR3 DNA: TGCGCCAGCAGCAGAGGACTAGCGGGGTCTAGCACAGATACGCAGTATTTT. Translation gives CASSRGLAGSSTDTQYF.